The 13 T cell receptor beta chains in this list originate from one sample, sequenced in a study of blood T cell repertoires in COVID-19. Measured with immunoSEQ multiplex PCR; TCRdb has only the in-frame clones, and not every one. This table has around 500,000 clones, roughly nine tenths appearing once. Sequenced input: PBMCs or T cells enriched from blood (not recorded which). The receptors were gathered from a woman aged 55-69 years who had recovered from COVID-19.

This rearrangement joins TRBV5-6 to TRBJ2-5; maybe TRBD2 (6 bases). Germline lookup yields CDR1 SGHDT and CDR2 YYEEEE. The germline V and J ends were trimmed by 0 bases and 5 bases, with 11 bases remaining between them. CDR3 size: 14 residues. The CDR3 coding sequence is TGTGCCAGCAGCTTGGAGGGGACTGGGGAGACCCAGTACTTC. Translating it yields CASSLEGTGETQYF.

V is TRBV4-2 and J is TRBJ1-4; D gene uncertain. CDR1 is LGHNA and CDR2 is YNFKEQ in the germline V gene. Deletions cut 0 bases from V and 3 bases from J, with 8 bases between. CDR3 size: 15 residues. CDR3 DNA sequence: TGTGCCAGCAGCCAAGAACAGCAGTCTAATGAAAAACTGTTTTTT. As protein: CASSQEQQSNEKLFF.

In this sample, this clone turned up once. V is TRBV7-2 and J is TRBJ2-3; 7 bases agree with TRBD1. Looked up from germline, CDR1 is SGHTA and CDR2 is FQGNSA. The CDR3 has 14 amino acids. Germline trimming cut 5 bases from V and 3 bases from J; bases unmatched to any gene: 5. The CDR3 region has the DNA TGTGCCAGCAGCAGTCAGGGGGTGACAGATACGCAGTATTTT. It encodes CASSSQGVTDTQYF.

This chain joins TRBV29-1 and TRBJ2-2, with TRBD1 matching over 8 bases. J lost 5 bases, V lost 7 bases, and 12 bases had no gene match. The germline V gene encodes CDR1 SQVTM and CDR2 ANQGSEA. The CDR3 is 15 amino acids. This CDR3 reads CSALGQGGWTGELFF. CDR3 in DNA: TGCAGCGCTCTCGGACAGGGTGGGTGGACCGGGGAGCTGTTTTTT.

DNA for the CDR3: TGTGCCAGCAGCTTCCCCGGGACAGGGACGCAGTATTTT. Translating it yields CASSFPGTGTQYF. The V and J genes are TRBV7-2 and TRBJ2-3, with TRBD1 identical over 9 bases. Germline assignment: CDR1 SGHTA and CDR2 FQGNSA. Trimming cost V 3 bases and J 9 bases; bases outside gene matches: 4. The CDR3 extends over 13 amino acids.

This chain links TRBV24-1 with TRBJ2-3; the match to TRBD1 covers 8 bases. Germline loops: CDR1 KGHDR, CDR2 SFDVKD. With 0 bases clipped from V and 4 bases from J, the junction kept 5 bases outside the gene matches. This CDR3 comprises 16 residues. The CDR3 spells CATSDLEDRAADTQYF. The CDR3 coding sequence is TGTGCCACCAGTGATTTGGAGGACAGGGCCGCAGATACGCAGTATTTT.

The rearrangement joins TRBV2 to TRBJ1-2, with no clear D. Trimming removed 3 bases at V and 6 bases at J, with 11 bases between. Germline V CDR1 and CDR2: SNHLY, FYNNEI. The CDR3 covers 13 residues. CDR3 amino acids: CASSDYGENGYTF. CDR3 nucleotide sequence: TGTGCCAGCAGTGATTACGGGGAAAATGGCTACACCTTC.

This chain connects TRBV19 to TRBJ1-2; D is unresolved. CDR1 and CDR2 (germline): LNHDA, SQIVND (reference sequence). The length of the CDR3 is 12 residues. Trimming cost V 5 bases and J 4 bases, with 8 bases left between them. CDR3 DNA sequence: TGTGCCAGTAGTCGGTGGAGCTATGGCTACACCTTC. Translated: CASSRWSYGYTF.

The rearrangement links TRBV5-1 to TRBJ2-4, with a weak D call TRBD2 (6 bases). Germline-derived CDR1 and CDR2 are SGHRS and YFSETQ. The CDR3 contains 15 residues. V was shortened by 0 bases and J by 7 bases, with 14 bases between the two germline ends. This CDR3 is CASSLGGVRPNIQYF. The CDR3 DNA reads as TGCGCCAGCAGCTTGGGCGGGGTCCGCCCTAACATTCAGTACTTC.

The chain employs TRBV18 and TRBJ1-1; D unclear. The germline V gene has CDR1 KGHSH and CDR2 LQKENI. The CDR3 length is 14 residues. V dropped 3 bases and J dropped 0 bases, with 8 bases sitting between them. CDR3 protein: CASSPAEMNTEAFF. In DNA, the CDR3 is TGTGCCAGCTCACCGGCTGAAATGAACACTGAAGCTTTCTTT.

The chain employs TRBV11-3 and TRBJ1-3; TRBD1 aligns across 8 bases. Germline lookup yields CDR1 SGHNT and CDR2 YENEEA. This CDR3 region has 15 residues. V dropped 6 bases and J dropped 4; count of bases not matched to a gene: 8. Here the CDR3 reads CASRYGDRGGNTIYF. In DNA, the CDR3 is TGTGCCAGCAGGTACGGAGACAGGGGAGGAAACACCATATATTTT.

The chain employs TRBV6-5 and TRBJ2-7, with D maybe TRBD1 (6 bases). The CDR3 runs 13 residues. Trimming removed 0 bases from V and 7 bases from J, with 10 bases in between. Germline assignment: CDR1 MNHEY and CDR2 SVGAGI. In DNA, the CDR3 is TGTGCCAGCAGTTACTCGGACAGAGGTGAGCAGTACGTC. Protein: CASSYSDRGEQYV.

The J gene is TRBJ2-7, the V gene TRBV6-5; 7 nucleotides line up with TRBD1. In germline, CDR1 is MNHEY, CDR2 SVGAGI. This CDR3 comprises 13 residues. V lost 4 bases, J lost 5 bases, and 5 bases stayed unmatched. The chain's CDR3 is CASSLGGWNEQYF. CDR3 nucleotides: TGTGCCAGCAGTTTAGGGGGCTGGAACGAGCAGTACTTC.